The clone carrying this T cell receptor (beta chain) was found once. Its antigen remains unknown. This record comes from a study of cytomegalovirus exposure and HLA in healthy donors. Study-level results: The authors judged a highly shared variant cluster likely a sequencing artifact. Later analysis demonstrated an association between a missense DCLRE1C variant and TCR beta V- and J-gene trimming. An analysis was carried out later, and it reportedly showed fewer N-insertions in an Asian-associated ancestry cluster than the approximately 680-donor mean.

Researchers ran the PCR with 60 Vbeta and 13 Jbeta primers. TCRdb keeps only in-frame clones here, not all; method: immunoSEQ multiplex PCR. The table shows some 87,000 clones, with around 62% occurring only once. The CDR3 sequence is 15 residues long. Germline CDR1 is SGDLS and CDR2 is YYNGEE. Trimming stripped 2 bases from V and 6 bases from J, with 17 bases between. The chain combines TRBV9 with TRBJ1-1; perhaps TRBD1 as D (5 bases). Sequences were obtained from PBMCs. The TCR originated in a young woman in good health and CMV-seropositive. CDR3 nucleotide sequence: TGTGCCAGCAGCGTCACTGCCGGGGGGGTCCCTGAAGCTTTCTTT. Its protein is CASSVTAGGVPEAFF. Full variable domain (outside the CDR3, taken from reference TRBV9 and TRBJ1-1): DSGVTQTPKHLITATGQRVTLRCSPRSGDLSVYWYQQSLDQGLQFLIQYYNGEERAKGNILERFSAQQFPDLHSELNLSSLELGDSALYFCASSVTAGGVPEAFFGQGTRLTVV.